This T cell receptor beta chain came from a study of T cells after yellow fever vaccination. Overall study results and limits: Overlap between CD4 and CD8 compartments was detected for a small share of clonotypes. Booster samples showed a return of most primary-vaccination clones (about 97% CD4, 88% CD8). A weaker but faster secondary response was observed, peaking on day 5 versus 15.

The CDR3 contains 18 residues. V dropped 7 bases and J dropped 4; count of bases not matched to a gene: 19. Germline V CDR1 and CDR2: MGHRA, YSYEKL. With regard to this clonotype: Its cognate antigen is unknown.

Generation of TCR cDNA used 5'RACE template switching (which added a universal primer site and UMIs). Each CDR3 protein gets one entry after TCRdb re-called the 5' RACE reads with MiXCR. The top ten hold around 35% of the sample, which has 170,000 or so distinct CDR3 sequences, 7% to 10% seen once. The chain uses TRBV4-1 and TRBJ2-3; 8 bases are a match to TRBD2. The source material was CD8+ T cells sorted from PBMCs, sampled 45 days after the yellow fever booster vaccination. The source is a young man who received the YFV17D yellow fever vaccine. The CDR3 loop is CASTRLPWTSIISDTQYF. The CDR3, as DNA: TGCGCCAGCACCCGTCTGCCTTGGACTAGCATAATCTCAGATACGCAGTATTTT.